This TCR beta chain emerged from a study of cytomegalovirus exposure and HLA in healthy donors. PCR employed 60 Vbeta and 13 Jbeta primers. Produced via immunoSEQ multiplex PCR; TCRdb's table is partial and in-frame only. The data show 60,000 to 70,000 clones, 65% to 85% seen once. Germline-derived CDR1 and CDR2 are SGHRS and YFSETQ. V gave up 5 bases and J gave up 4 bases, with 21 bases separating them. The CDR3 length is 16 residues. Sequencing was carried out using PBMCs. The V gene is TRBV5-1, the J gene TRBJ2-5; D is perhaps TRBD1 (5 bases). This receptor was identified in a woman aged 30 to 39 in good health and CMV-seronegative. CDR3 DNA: TGCGCCAGCAGTTGGGGTCAGGGAATAGGTCGAGAGACCCAGTACTTC. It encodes CASSWGQGIGRETQYF.